This T cell receptor (beta chain) emerged from a study of cytomegalovirus exposure and HLA in healthy donors. Whole-study results and caveats: In vitro checks showed that three CMV-associated chains really do target CMV antigens. TCR clusters originating in the first cohort tended to co-occur in the 120 validation repertoires, according to a later analysis.

Libraries were prepared by immunoSEQ multiplex PCR; TCRdb keeps only in-frame clonotypes and omits some of them. The sample carries about 150,000 clones, 65% to 90% recorded once. As for this clone: Its antigen is unidentified.

The donors were part of the validation cohort, which consisted of over a hundred subjects and was separate from the first cohort of several hundred subjects. Specimen: PBMCs. The origin of this receptor is a man aged 18 to 29 in good health and CMV-seropositive.

The CDR3 DNA reads TGTGCCACCAGCAGAGAAGGGGGCACGGGGGACGGAGAGACCCAGTACTTC. Residues: CATSREGGTGDGETQYF. This rearrangement joins TRBV15 to TRBJ2-5; TRBD1 is a possible D gene (7 bases). Between the trimmed V and J ends, which lost 0 bases and 4 bases, there was a span of 18 bases. CDR3 size: 17 residues. Germline CDR1 LNHNV, CDR2 YYDKDF (reference sequence).